This T cell receptor (beta chain) was recorded in a study of T cell responses to AZD1222 COVID-19 vaccine. The sample holds a few counts of this clone. Germline CDR1 reads MDHEN; CDR2 reads SYDVKM. Trimming took off 6 bases at V and 4 bases at J, with 10 bases between the two ends. The CDR3 loop spans 12 amino acids. The table came from immunoSEQ multiplex PCR; TCRdb's copy has only in-frame clones and leaves some out. The sample lists over 85,000 clones, 70% to 85% occurring once. J is TRBJ2-7 and V is TRBV28; D may be TRBD2 (5 bases). This clonotype originated in an adult who received the AZD1222 COVID-19 vaccine. Sequenced material: peripheral blood, taken 28 days after the second AZD1222 dose. The CDR3 sequence: CASRPGEYEQYF. In DNA, the CDR3 is TGTGCCAGCAGACCCGGGGAATACGAGCAGTACTTC.